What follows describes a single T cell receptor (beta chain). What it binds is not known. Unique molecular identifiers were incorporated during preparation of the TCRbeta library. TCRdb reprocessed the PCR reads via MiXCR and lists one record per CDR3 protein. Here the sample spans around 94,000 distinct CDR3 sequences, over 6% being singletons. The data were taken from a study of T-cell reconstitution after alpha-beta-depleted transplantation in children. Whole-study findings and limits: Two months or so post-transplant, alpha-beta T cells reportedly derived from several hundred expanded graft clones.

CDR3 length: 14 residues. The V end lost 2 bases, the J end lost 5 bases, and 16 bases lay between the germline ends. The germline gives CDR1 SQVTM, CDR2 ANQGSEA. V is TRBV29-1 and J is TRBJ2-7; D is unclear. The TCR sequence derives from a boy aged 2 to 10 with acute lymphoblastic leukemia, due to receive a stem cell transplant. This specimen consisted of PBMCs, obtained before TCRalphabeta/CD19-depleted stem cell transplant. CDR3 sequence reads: CSVELRDDSHEQYF. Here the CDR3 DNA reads TGCAGCGTTGAACTGCGTGACGATTCCCACGAGCAGTACTTC.